The sequence of this T cell receptor (beta chain) was determined in a study of T cells in Graves' hyperthyroidism and ophthalmopathy. Germline V gene lookup returns CDR1 DFQATT and CDR2 SNEGSKA (reference sequence). CDR3 length: 12 amino acids. Ten or more counts support this clonotype. Researchers amplified the TCR beta CDR3 regions from RNA transcripts. During a first-round RT-PCR of the TCR CDR3, the HTBI primer set was used. TCRdb passed the multiplex PCR reads through MiXCR, listing each CDR3 protein once. This repertoire shows around 240,000 distinct CDR3 sequences, roughly 15% found once; its top ten account for around 28%.

J is TRBJ1-2 and V is TRBV20-1; 11 bases line up with TRBD1. Sample: blood. The clonotype originates from a woman between 18 and 29 years old with Graves' ophthalmopathy. This CDR3 is CSQEDRGLGYTF. CDR3 nucleotides: TGCAGCCAAGAGGACAGGGGGCTTGGCTACACCTTC.